The source of this T cell receptor (beta chain) is a study of vaccination and CD4 T cells after COVID-19. Oncomine TCR Beta short-read sequencing was applied to DNA from cultured CD4+ T cells. TCRdb re-analysed the PCR reads in MiXCR, keeping a single row per CDR3 protein. The sample gives about 15,000 distinct CDR3 sequences, around three fifths of which show up once; approximately 15% is in the top ten. The sample's treatment: roughly 11-day PBMC culture with coronavirus spike peptide pools or control peptides (ViraFEST assay). Convalescent patients tested SARS-CoV-2 PCR positive from March to December 2020, before Alpha, Beta and Delta emerged. On this clonotype: Its specificity is unknown.

Trimming stripped 7 bases from V and 1 base from J, with 24 bases between. The CDR3 consists of 18 residues. Germline V gives CDR1 KGHDR, CDR2 SFDVKD. This sequence joins TRBV24-1 and TRBJ2-5; D gene ambiguous. The origin of this receptor is a human donor who had recovered from COVID-19. The sample comprised CD4+ T cells from blood, cultured in vitro. In nucleotides, the CDR3 is TGTGCCACCAGCCCAGATATCGGCGACCCGCGATCCCAAGAGACCCAGTACTTC. Amino acid sequence: CATSPDIGDPRSQETQYF.